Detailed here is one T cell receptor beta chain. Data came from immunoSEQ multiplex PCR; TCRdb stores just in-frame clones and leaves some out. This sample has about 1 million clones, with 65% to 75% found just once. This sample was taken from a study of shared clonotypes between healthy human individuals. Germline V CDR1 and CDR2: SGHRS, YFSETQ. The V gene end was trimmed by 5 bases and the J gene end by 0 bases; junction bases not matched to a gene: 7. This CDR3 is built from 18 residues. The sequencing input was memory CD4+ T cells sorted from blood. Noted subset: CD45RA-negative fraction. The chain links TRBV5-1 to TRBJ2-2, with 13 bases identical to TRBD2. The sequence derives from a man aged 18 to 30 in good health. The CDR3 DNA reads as TGCGCCAGCAGACCCGGGACTAGCGGGACCGCGAACACCGGGGAGCTGTTTTTT. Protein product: CASRPGTSGTANTGELFF.